This T cell receptor beta chain was found in a study of T cell changes during pregnancy in multiple sclerosis (dated by TCRdb to about 2019). Regarding the complete study: The study looked at changes in the T cell repertoire across pregnancy in women with multiple sclerosis.

Remarks on this clone: Its antigen remains undetermined. The input lacks base qualities; no much larger clone sits a single base away.

The library was built by means of the immunoSEQ multiplex PCR assay. TCRdb holds this immuneACCESS table with in-frame rearrangements only. Some clones are missing; in checked studies, unresolved V genes explain under half, and the rest has no known cause. This sample gives fewer than 110,000 clones in total; approximately 90% of them show up just once. The ten top clones hold over 0.65% of the sample. The V and J ends are trimmed by 2 bases and 3 bases, leaving 13 bases between them. Its CDR3 holds 15 amino acids, cysteine through phenylalanine. This entry keeps only the CDR3 DNA: 45 bases, framed from base 1. As encoded in the germline V gene (reference sequence), CDR1 is SGHAT while CDR2 is FQDESV.

The sequences come from peripheral blood, collected in the third trimester of pregnancy. The chain employs TRBV11-1 and TRBJ2-5; a tentative D call is TRBD2 (6 bases match). The TCR comes from a female donor in good health, enrolled as a control in a pregnancy study. In nucleotides, the sequence is TGTGCCAGCAGCTTACTAGGGACTCAAGAAGAGACCCAGTACTTC. Its protein product is CASSLLGTQEETQYF. Joined to the reference TRBV11-1 and TRBJ2-5 proteins, this CDR3 gives the full variable domain: EAEVAQSPRYKITEKSQAVAFWCDPISGHATLYWYRQILGQGPELLVQFQDESVVDDSQLPKDRFSAERLKGVDSTLKIQPAELGDSAMYLCASSLLGTQEETQYFGPGTRLLVL.